Following are 23 T cell receptor beta chains from one sample sequenced in a study of blood T cell repertoires in COVID-19. Profiled with immunoSEQ multiplex PCR; TCRdb holds only in-frame clones, not every one. Among some 300,000 clones listed, 88% were seen once. Sequencing was done on a sample of PBMCs or T cells enriched from blood (not recorded which). These receptors all come from a woman aged 30 to 39 who had recovered from COVID-19.

The chain has TRBV6-6 and TRBJ1-6; perhaps TRBD1 as D (6 bases). The germline V gene has CDR1 MNHNY and CDR2 SVGAGI (reference sequence). V was pared by 2 bases and J by 10 bases, with 15 bases between. The CDR3 has 15 amino acids. The CDR3 DNA follows: TGTGCCAGCAGTTACGTGAGTGGGGGCGGCTCACCCCTCCACTTT. It encodes CASSYVSGGGSPLHF.

The chain couples TRBV5-8 to TRBJ1-5, with TRBD1 matching over 8 bases. CDR3 length: 17 amino acids. Germline assignment: CDR1 SGHTS and CDR2 YDEGEE. The junction had 9 bases not matched to a gene; V was cut back by 2 bases and J by 2 bases. The CDR3 nucleotides are TGTGCCAGCAGCTTTGGCAGGGGGCGCATAGGCAATCAGCCCCAGCATTTT. As protein: CASSFGRGRIGNQPQHF.

DNA for the CDR3: TGCGCCAGCTGTATAGCGGGGGGGCCTCTTGAGACCCAGTACTTC. This translates into CASCIAGGPLETQYF. The chain links TRBV5-1 to TRBJ2-5; 11 nucleotides match TRBD2. Germline V gene data show CDR1 as SGHRS and CDR2 as YFSETQ. V was clipped by 7 bases and J by 5 bases; unmatched bases: 10. The CDR3 spans 15 residues.

V is TRBV29-1 and J is TRBJ2-1; weak D call: TRBD2 (5 bases). CDR1 is SQVTM, CDR2 ANQGSEA, per germline. This CDR3 region has 13 residues. V was shortened by 2 bases and J by 3 bases, with 8 bases between the two germline ends. CDR3 sequence (DNA): TGCAGCGTTGAACTCCGGGGCTACAATGAGCAGTTCTTC. Its translation: CSVELRGYNEQFF.

V and J are TRBV19 and TRBJ1-2, with 8 bases that match TRBD1. V was clipped by 7 bases and J by 5 bases; unmatched bases: 6. Germline-derived CDR1 and CDR2 are LNHDA and SQIVND (reference sequence). The CDR3 sequence is 13 residues long. The CDR3 nucleotides read TGTGCCAGTACCCGGGACAGGTCTTATGGCTACACCTTC. Its translation: CASTRDRSYGYTF.

The rearrangement joins TRBV2 to TRBJ2-1; possible D gene TRBD2, 6 bases. This CDR3 region has 15 residues. Germline values: CDR1 SNHLY, CDR2 FYNNEI. V gave up 7 bases and J gave up 1 base, with 14 bases separating them. The CDR3 loop is CASIKMGGSYNEQFF. CDR3 DNA sequence: TGTGCCAGCATAAAAATGGGGGGTTCCTACAATGAGCAGTTCTTC. Variable domain in full (rest from reference TRBV2 and TRBJ2-1): EPEVTQTPSHQVTQMGQEVILRCVPISNHLYFYWYRQILGQKVEFLVSFYNNEISEKSEIFDDQFSVERPDGSNFTLKIRSTKLEDSAMYFCASIKMGGSYNEQFFGPGTRLTVL.

V gene TRBV7-8 combines with J gene TRBJ2-1; TRBD2 aligns across 7 bases. Trimming removed 4 bases from V and 6 bases from J; junction bases left unmatched: 6. The CDR3 covers 14 residues. Germline lookup yields CDR1 SGHVS and CDR2 FQNEAQ. The CDR3 region is CASSSVAGTNEQFF. CDR3 sequence (DNA): TGTGCCAGCAGCTCCGTAGCGGGCACCAATGAGCAGTTCTTC.

This clone was seen a few times. The chain employs TRBV11-3 and TRBJ2-3, with 11 bases identical to TRBD2. Germline V lookup: CDR1 SGHNT, CDR2 YENEEA. The V gene end was trimmed by 8 bases and the J gene end by 0 bases; junction bases not matched to a gene: 10. The CDR3 is 17 residues long. CDR3 bases: TGTGCCAGCCCCGGAACTAGCGGGGGTTCTAGCACAGATACGCAGTATTTT. The encoded protein is CASPGTSGGSSTDTQYF.

This clone was detected a few times. The chain's CDR3 is CASSSSDTGLNTEAFF. In nucleotides, the CDR3 is TGCGCCAGCAGTTCAAGCGATACAGGGCTGAACACTGAAGCTTTCTTT. The chain links TRBV10-2 to TRBJ1-1; weak D call: TRBD1 (6 bases). The CDR3 totals 16 residues. V lost 5 bases and J 0 bases, leaving 16 bases between the germline ends. The germline V gene encodes CDR1 WSHSY and CDR2 SAAADI.

This rearrangement joins TRBV27 to TRBJ1-1, with TRBD1 as a possible D gene (5 bases). Germline V gene data show CDR1 as MNHEY and CDR2 as SMNVEV (reference sequence). Trimming cost V 3 bases and J 1 base, with 15 bases left between them. The CDR3 contains 16 residues. CDR3 DNA: TGTGCCAGCAGTTTTTGGCGAGTGGGGCCGAACACTGAAGCTTTCTTT. It translates to CASSFWRVGPNTEAFF.

The V and J genes are TRBV7-2 and TRBJ2-3; the D gene is possibly TRBD2 (6 bases). The CDR3 consists of 19 residues. Germline V gene sequence: CDR1 SGHTA, CDR2 FQGNSA. Deletions cut 3 bases from V and 0 bases from J, with 22 bases between. This CDR3 is CASSLLAAHAGSSTDTQYF. For the CDR3, the DNA is TGTGCCAGCAGCTTGTTAGCGGCGCATGCCGGCTCTAGCACAGATACGCAGTATTTT.

The chain joins TRBV5-1 to TRBJ1-4; TRBD1 might be the D (5 bases). The CDR3 loop spans 16 amino acids. Germline CDR1 SGHRS, CDR2 YFSETQ. The V end lost 6 bases, the J end lost 2 bases, and 17 bases lay between the germline ends. CDR3 nucleotide sequence: TGCGCCAGCAAAGGTCAGGGATCATTGACTAATGAAAAACTGTTTTTT. It codes for CASKGQGSLTNEKLFF. The variable domain in full, completed from reference TRBV5-1 and TRBJ1-4, reads KAGVTQTPRYLIKTRGQQVTLSCSPISGHRSVSWYQQTPGQGLQFLFEYFSETQRNKGNFPGRFSGRQFSNSRSEMNVSTLELGDSALYLCASKGQGSLTNEKLFFGSGTQLSVL.

Only a few counts were recorded for this clone. The CDR3 loop reads CASSPPRVVNTEAFF. The CDR3 DNA reads TGTGCCAGCAGTCCCCCCAGGGTAGTGAACACTGAAGCTTTCTTT. The chain combines TRBV6-5 with TRBJ1-1, with D possibly being TRBD1 (5 bases). Trimming cost V 5 bases and J 0 bases, with 13 bases left between them. Germline V gene data show CDR1 as MNHEY and CDR2 as SVGAGI. This CDR3 contains 15 residues.

V and J are TRBV7-8 and TRBJ2-7, with 8 positions matching TRBD2. The germline V gene has CDR1 SGHVS and CDR2 FQNEAQ. The CDR3 is made up of 16 amino acids. The V and J ends lost 5 bases and 2 bases, in that order; junction bases with no gene match: 11. In DNA, the CDR3 is TGTGCCAGCAGCCCCTCTACCGAGGGACTAGCCTACGAGCAGTACTTC. Protein sequence: CASSPSTEGLAYEQYF.

The chain joins TRBV5-6 to TRBJ1-1; D unclear. The CDR3 is 16 amino acids. Germline assignment: CDR1 SGHDT and CDR2 YYEEEE. The V end lost 2 bases, the J end lost 1 base, and 15 bases lay between the germline ends. CDR3 amino acids: CASSFYAASPNTEAFF. Written as DNA, the CDR3 is TGTGCCAGCAGCTTTTACGCAGCGAGCCCGAACACTGAAGCTTTCTTT.

The chain couples TRBV5-4 to TRBJ1-1; 7 bases map to TRBD1. The germline CDR1 and CDR2 sequences are SGHNT and YYREEE (reference sequence). Trimming cost V 1 base and J 1 base; bases outside gene matches: 13. The CDR3 contains 18 residues. This CDR3 reads CASSLRGETGKGNTEAFF. The CDR3 region has the DNA TGTGCCAGCAGCTTGAGGGGGGAGACAGGGAAAGGGAACACTGAAGCTTTCTTT.

This chain uses TRBV7-2 with TRBJ1-1; 8 bases agree with TRBD1. CDR1 SGHTA and CDR2 FQGNSA come from the germline V gene. Trimming took 5 bases from V and 5 from J; bases not matched to a gene: 7. This CDR3 is 14 amino acids long. As DNA, the CDR3 is TGTGCCAGCAGCCCCTACAGGGGGGGGACTGAAGCTTTCTTT. The encoded protein is CASSPYRGGTEAFF.

V is TRBV9 and J is TRBJ2-7; tentative D call: TRBD2 (6 bases). V was shortened by 4 bases and J by 7 bases, with 12 bases between the two germline ends. Germline V gene lookup returns CDR1 SGDLS and CDR2 YYNGEE. This CDR3 contains 12 residues. The CDR3, as DNA: TGTGCCAGCAGCCGCGGGACCGGAGAGCAGTACTTC. As protein: CASSRGTGEQYF.

CDR3: CASSQGLAGGYEQYF. The CDR3 DNA reads as TGCGCCAGCAGCCAGGGACTAGCGGGAGGGTACGAGCAGTACTTC. The genes are TRBV4-1 and TRBJ2-7, with 16 nucleotides matching TRBD2. The CDR3 is 15 amino acids. Germline V gives CDR1 MGHRA, CDR2 YSYEKL. Trimming removed 3 bases from V and 4 bases from J; junction bases left unmatched: 0.

V and J are TRBV3-1 (or the pseudogene TRBV3-2) and TRBJ1-6, with D perhaps TRBD1 (5 bases). This CDR3 region has 17 residues. Trimming cost V 1 base and J 10 bases, with 20 bases left between them. CDR1 and CDR2 (germline): LGHDT, YNNKEL (reference sequence). CDR3 amino acids: CASSQGVRAGSGSPLHF. The CDR3 DNA reads as TGTGCCAGCAGCCAAGGGGTTAGGGCAGGGTCAGGATCACCCCTCCACTTT.

This chain joins TRBV6-5 and TRBJ2-5, with 8 bases identical to TRBD2. The J call may be mistaken, given a closer DNA end match to TRBJ2-7. In germline, CDR1 is MNHEY, CDR2 SVGAGI. This CDR3 is built from 14 residues. CDR3 residues: CASCISGNSYEQYF. CDR3 bases: TGTGCCAGCTGTATTAGCGGGAACTCCTACGAGCAGTACTTC.

The chain has TRBV19 and TRBJ2-1, with TRBD2 matching over 8 bases. Trimming at V came to 7 bases and at J to 8 bases, leaving 19 bases not matched to a gene. CDR3 length: 17 amino acids. Germline loops: CDR1 LNHDA, CDR2 SQIVND (reference sequence). In DNA form, the CDR3 reads TGTGCCAGTAAGGGCGTGATCCGGGAGGGGACGGGTTATGAGCAGTTCTTC. This sequence encodes CASKGVIREGTGYEQFF.

The gene calls are TRBV5-1 and TRBJ2-2; 11 nucleotides align to TRBD2. Losses at the gene ends were 1 base for V and 3 bases for J; bases not matched to a gene: 5. Germline CDR1 reads SGHRS; CDR2 reads YFSETQ. CDR3 length: 17 amino acids. CDR3 coding DNA: TGCGCCAGCAGCTTGCCAACTAGCGGGGGAGACACCGGGGAGCTGTTTTTT. As protein: CASSLPTSGGDTGELFF.